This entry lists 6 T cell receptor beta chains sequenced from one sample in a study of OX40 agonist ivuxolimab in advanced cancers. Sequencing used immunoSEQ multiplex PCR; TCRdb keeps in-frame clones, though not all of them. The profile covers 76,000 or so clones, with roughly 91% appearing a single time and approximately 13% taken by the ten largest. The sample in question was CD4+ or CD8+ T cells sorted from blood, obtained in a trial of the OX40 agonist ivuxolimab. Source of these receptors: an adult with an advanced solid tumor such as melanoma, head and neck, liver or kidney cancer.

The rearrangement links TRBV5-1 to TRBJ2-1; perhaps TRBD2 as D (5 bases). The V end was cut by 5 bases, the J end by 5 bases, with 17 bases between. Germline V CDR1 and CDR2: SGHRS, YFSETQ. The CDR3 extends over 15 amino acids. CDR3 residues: CASRPTPQADNEQFF. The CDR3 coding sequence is TGCGCCAGCAGGCCAACTCCCCAAGCGGACAATGAGCAGTTCTTC.

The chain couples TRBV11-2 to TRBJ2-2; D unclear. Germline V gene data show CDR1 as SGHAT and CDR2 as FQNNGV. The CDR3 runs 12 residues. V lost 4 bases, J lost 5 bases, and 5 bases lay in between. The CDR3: CASSYGTGELFF. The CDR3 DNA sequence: TGTGCCAGCAGCTACGGAACCGGGGAGCTGTTTTTT.

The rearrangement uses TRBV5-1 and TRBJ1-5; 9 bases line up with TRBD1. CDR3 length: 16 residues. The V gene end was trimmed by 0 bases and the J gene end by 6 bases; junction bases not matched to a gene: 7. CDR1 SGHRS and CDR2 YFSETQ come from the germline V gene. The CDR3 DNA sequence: TGCGCCAGCAGCTTGGCGGGGGGACAGGGAGGTCAGCCCCAGCATTTT. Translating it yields CASSLAGGQGGQPQHF. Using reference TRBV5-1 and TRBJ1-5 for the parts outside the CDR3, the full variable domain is KAGVTQTPRYLIKTRGQQVTLSCSPISGHRSVSWYQQTPGQGLQFLFEYFSETQRNKGNFPGRFSGRQFSNSRSEMNVSTLELGDSALYLCASSLAGGQGGQPQHFGDGTRLSIL.

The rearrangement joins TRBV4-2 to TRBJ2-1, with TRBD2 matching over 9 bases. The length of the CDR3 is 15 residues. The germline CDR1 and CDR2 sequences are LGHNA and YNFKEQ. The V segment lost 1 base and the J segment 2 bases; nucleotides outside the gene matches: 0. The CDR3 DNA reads TGTGCCAGCAGCCAAGTAGCGGGAGCCTACAATGAGCAGTTCTTC. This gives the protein CASSQVAGAYNEQFF.

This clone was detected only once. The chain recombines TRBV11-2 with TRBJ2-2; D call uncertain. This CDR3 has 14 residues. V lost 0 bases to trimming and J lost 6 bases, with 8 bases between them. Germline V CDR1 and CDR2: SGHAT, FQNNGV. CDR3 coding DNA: TGTGCCAGCAGCTTAGATCACGGAGCCGGGGAGCTGTTTTTT. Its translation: CASSLDHGAGELFF.

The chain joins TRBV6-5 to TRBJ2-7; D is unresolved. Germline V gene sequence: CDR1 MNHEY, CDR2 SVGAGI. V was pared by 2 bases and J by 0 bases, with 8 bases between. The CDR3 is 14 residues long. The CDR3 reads CASSYATGSYEQYF. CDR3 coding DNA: TGTGCCAGCAGTTACGCGACGGGCTCCTACGAGCAGTACTTC.